This T cell receptor (beta chain) was obtained from a study of T cells in Graves' hyperthyroidism and ophthalmopathy. RNA transcripts served as the template for amplifying TCR beta CDR3 regions. With the HTBI primer set, the TCR CDR3 went through a first round of RT-PCR. TCRdb re-called the multiplex PCR reads through MiXCR, storing one row per CDR3 protein. The sample lists about 520,000 distinct CDR3 sequences, around 22% occurring once. This clonotype was seen many times. Source material: blood. This TCR was recovered from a woman in her 30s with Graves' ophthalmopathy.

The chain's CDR3 is CASSVSDWNGETQYF. In DNA, the CDR3 is TGTGCCAGCAGCGTATCAGACTGGAATGGAGAGACCCAGTACTTC. This sequence joins TRBV9 and TRBJ2-5; D uncertain. Trimming cost V 1 base and J 4 bases, with 14 bases left between them. Per germline, CDR1 SGDLS and CDR2 YYNGEE. The CDR3 loop spans 15 amino acids.